The T cell receptor beta chain described here comes from a study of blood T cell repertoires in COVID-19. Across the study: The United States, Italy and Spain supplied acute and convalescent COVID-19 samples. PBMCs, B-cell-depleted T cells, or T cells were the source of the cDNA or gDNA that made up the material.

J lost 5 bases, V lost 6 bases, and 7 bases had no gene match. The germline V gene has CDR1 MDHEN and CDR2 SYDVKM. The CDR3 has 16 amino acids. In the original analysis: Nucleated cell number was recorded as an estimate derived from reference gene primer amplification. The repertoire was sequenced with immunoSEQ multiplex PCR; TCRdb's copy has only in-frame clones and lacks some. V, J and clone size reflect that table, while D and trimming were determined from the DNA. The table includes around 120,000 clones, roughly 81% detected once. Sequenced input: peripheral blood. The chain has TRBV28 and TRBJ2-1; 13 nucleotides line up with TRBD2. This sequence was found in a human donor in a cohort sampled during active COVID-19. Here the CDR3 reads CASSQILAGGNNEQFF. The CDR3 DNA reads as TGTGCCAGCAGCCAGATACTAGCGGGAGGGAACAATGAGCAGTTCTTC.